Listed below are T cell receptor beta chains from one sample, sequenced in a study of metastatic and nonmetastatic thyroid tumors. TCRdb re-analyzed the PCR reads using MiXCR. The data contain 25,000 to 30,000 clones, roughly 4% of them seen just once; the ten biggest clones take up roughly 3.1%. The material sequenced was blood. All receptors come from a male donor with papillary thyroid cancer or a benign thyroid nodule (not recorded which). Some clones in this sample may be carry-over from other donors' samples. The CDR3 runs from the conserved cysteine through the conserved F or W. Fields, in order: V gene, D gene, J gene, CDR3 length, clone size, CDR3 protein, CDR3 DNA. D genes are given only for firm matches. The size entry is marked missing in some rows and otherwise reads once, few, many or a size class.

TRBV4-1,-,TRBJ2-7,14,few,CASSTLDGAYEQYF,TGCGCCAGCAGCACCCTGGACGGGGCCTACGAGCAGTACTTC
TRBV28,TRBD2,TRBJ2-7,13,-,CASLSGSSYEQYF,TGTGCCAGCCTTAGCGGGAGCTCCTACGAGCAGTACTTC
TRBV20-1,-,TRBJ1-1,14,many,CSAVKGHMNTEAFF,TGCAGTGCCGTAAAGGGACATATGAACACTGAAGCTTTCTTT
TRBV11-2,-,TRBJ2-1,14,many,CASSLVRELNEQFF,TGTGCCAGCAGCTTAGTCCGGGAGCTCAATGAGCAGTTCTTC
TRBV6-5,TRBD1,TRBJ2-1,15,-,CASSSGQGASDEQFF,TGTGCCAGCAGTTCTGGACAGGGGGCCTCAGATGAGCAGTTCTTC
TRBV28,TRBD2,TRBJ2-7,15,medium-sized,CASSGTSGRANEQYF,TGTGCCAGCAGTGGGACTAGCGGGAGGGCCAACGAGCAGTACTTC
TRBV19,-,TRBJ1-1,13,many,CASRDRRNTEAFF,TGTGCCAGCAGAGACAGGCGGAACACTGAAGCTTTCTTT
TRBV7-2,TRBD2,TRBJ2-1,14,many,CASRLAGGPNEQFF,TGTGCCAGCAGGCTAGCGGGAGGGCCAAATGAGCAGTTCTTC
TRBV6-1,TRBD1,TRBJ2-5,15,many,CASSRSPGQQETQYF,TGTGCCAGCAGTCGATCACCGGGACAGCAAGAGACCCAGTACTTC
TRBV3-1,-,TRBJ2-2,14,few,CASSQARGAGELFF,TGTGCCAGCAGCCAAGCACGAGGGGCCGGGGAGCTGTTTTTT
TRBV7-3,-,TRBJ1-1,13,medium-sized,CASSQTENTEAFF,TGTGCCAGCAGCCAAACGGAGAACACTGAAGCTTTCTTT
TRBV19,-,TRBJ2-2,16,few,CATLRGGGVNTGELFF,TGTGCCACCCTCCGCGGAGGTGGCGTGAACACCGGGGAGCTGTTTTTT
TRBV10-3,TRBD2,TRBJ2-2,15,few,CAISEEAGGAGELFF,TGTGCCATCAGTGAGGAGGCGGGAGGCGCCGGGGAGCTGTTTTTT
TRBV19,TRBD2,TRBJ2-2,15,few,CASSITSGNTGELFF,TGTGCCAGTAGTATAACTAGCGGGAACACCGGGGAGCTGTTTTTT
TRBV7-9,-,TRBJ2-5,12,many,CASSPGGVNQYF,TGTGCCAGCAGCCCCGGGGGCGTTAACCAGTACTTC
TRBV27,TRBD2,TRBJ2-2,14,-,CASSLSGRDGELFF,TGTGCCAGCAGCCTTAGCGGGAGGGACGGGGAGCTGTTTTTT
TRBV30,-,TRBJ2-2,13,few,CAWSVINTGELFF,TGTGCCTGGAGTGTAATCAACACCGGGGAGCTGTTTTTT
TRBV5-1,TRBD1,TRBJ2-1,14,many,CASSFLQGEDEQFF,TGCGCCAGCAGCTTTTTACAGGGGGAAGATGAGCAGTTCTTC
TRBV6-4,TRBD1,TRBJ2-6,17,medium-sized,CASQGDDHESGANVLTF,TGTGCCAGCCAGGGGGACGACCATGAATCTGGGGCCAACGTCCTGACTTTC
TRBV5-1,TRBD2,TRBJ2-3,14,-,CASKRGGSTDTQYF,TGCGCCAGCAAGCGGGGGGGAAGCACAGATACGCAGTATTTT
TRBV2,-,TRBJ1-2,12,-,CAIQPGSNGYTF,TGTGCCATCCAACCAGGGTCAAATGGCTACACCTTC
TRBV20-1,TRBD2,TRBJ2-1,19,many,CSAIPGLAGGRSSYNEQFF,TGCAGTGCCATACCGGGACTAGCGGGAGGCCGCAGCTCCTACAATGAGCAGTTCTTC
TRBV20-1,-,TRBJ1-2,12,few,CSAPVSSWGYTF,TGCAGTGCCCCGGTCTCCTCGTGGGGCTACACCTTC
TRBV4-2,-,TRBJ2-1,19,few,CASSQELVIAVSSYNEQFF,TGTGCCAGCAGCCAAGAATTAGTGATAGCGGTTAGCTCCTACAATGAGCAGTTCTTC
TRBV6-1,-,TRBJ1-4,15,-,CASSEVLGWDEKLFF,TGTGCCAGCAGTGAAGTTTTAGGGTGGGACGAAAAACTGTTTTTT
TRBV6-1,-,TRBJ2-1,13,few,CASGNWGDNEQFF,TGTGCCAGCGGGAACTGGGGAGACAATGAGCAGTTCTTC
TRBV11-1,TRBD1,TRBJ2-1,16,many,CASSLAGDRVHNEQFF,TGTGCCAGCAGCTTAGCGGGGGACAGGGTCCACAATGAGCAGTTCTTC
TRBV11-2,-,TRBJ2-7,14,-,CASSPGYRVDEQYF,TGTGCCAGCAGCCCGGGGTATAGGGTGGACGAGCAGTACTTC
TRBV11-2,-,TRBJ2-1,13,-,CASSLLLNNEQFF,TGTGCCAGCAGCCTTTTACTCAACAATGAGCAGTTCTTC
TRBV6-2/TRBV6-3,-,TRBJ1-2,14,few,CASSYYSGMDGYTF,TGTGCCAGCAGTTACTATTCCGGGATGGACGGCTACACCTTC
TRBV6-2/TRBV6-3,-,TRBJ1-6,17,-,CASRAGTSSGDNSPLHF,TGTGCCAGCAGAGCCGGGACTTCCTCTGGGGATAATTCACCCCTCCACTTT
TRBV12-3/TRBV12-4,-,TRBJ2-6,15,few,CASCLGGAGANVLTF,TGTGCCAGCTGCTTGGGGGGGGCGGGGGCCAACGTCCTGACTTTC
TRBV11-2,-,TRBJ1-4,14,-,CASISGTANEKLFF,TGTGCCAGCATCTCCGGGACGGCTAATGAAAAACTGTTTTTT
TRBV6-1,TRBD2,TRBJ2-2,15,few,CASKYASGNTGELFF,TGTGCCAGCAAGTACGCTAGCGGGAACACCGGGGAGCTGTTTTTT
TRBV27,TRBD1,TRBJ2-1,20,medium-sized,CASSSVGQGRGTIRDNEQFF,TGTGCCAGCAGTTCAGTGGGACAGGGAAGGGGGACAATTAGGGACAATGAGCAGTTCTTC
TRBV9,-,TRBJ1-3,16,many,CASSDSTGNSGNTIYF,TGTGCCAGCAGCGATTCTACAGGGAACTCTGGAAACACCATATATTTT
TRBV28,TRBD1,TRBJ1-5,14,few,CASSTDRGDQPQHF,TGTGCCAGCAGCACGGACAGGGGAGATCAGCCCCAGCATTTT
TRBV4-1,-,TRBJ1-5,17,many,CASSQEVDWDGVTPQHF,TGCGCCAGCAGCCAAGAGGTTGATTGGGACGGCGTAACGCCCCAGCATTTT
TRBV4-1,-,TRBJ1-5,16,few,CASSQVAGSFNQPQHF,TGCGCCAGCAGCCAAGTAGCGGGGAGTTTCAATCAGCCCCAGCACTTT
TRBV4-1,-,TRBJ1-1,14,many,CASSQEYRDTEAFF,TGCGCCAGCAGCCAAGAGTATCGGGACACTGAAGCTTTCTTT